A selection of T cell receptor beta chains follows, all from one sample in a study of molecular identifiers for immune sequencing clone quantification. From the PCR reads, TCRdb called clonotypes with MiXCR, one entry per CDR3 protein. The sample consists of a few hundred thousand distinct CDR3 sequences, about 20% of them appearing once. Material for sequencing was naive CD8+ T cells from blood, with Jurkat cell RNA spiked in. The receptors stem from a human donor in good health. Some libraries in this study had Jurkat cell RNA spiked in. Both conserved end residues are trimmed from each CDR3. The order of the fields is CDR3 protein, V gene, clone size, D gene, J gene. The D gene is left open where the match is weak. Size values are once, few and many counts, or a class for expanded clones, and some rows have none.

ASNDRDRGLDGYT TRBV12-3/TRBV12-4 . TRBD1 TRBJ1-2
SVEETGSMNTEAF TRBV29-1 few . TRBJ1-1
ASSDFPNQAYEQY TRBV25-1 many . TRBJ2-7
ASSAGQGLGVNSPLH TRBV11-2 few TRBD1 TRBJ1-6
ASSFSRFNGYT TRBV12-3/TRBV12-4 many . TRBJ1-2
SARSTSAGGYDEQF TRBV20-1 . . TRBJ2-1
ASKSGASTEKLF TRBV7-6 once . TRBJ1-4
ASSQESGTGGMDTGELF TRBV3-1 few TRBD1 TRBJ2-2
ASSSGGGAYLPTNYGYT TRBV7-9 . . TRBJ1-2
ASSLNMKNTGELF TRBV7-9 few . TRBJ2-2
ASSEPGLGSWGGEQY TRBV6-2/TRBV6-3 many TRBD2 TRBJ2-7
SASSPRLLTDTQY TRBV20-1 many . TRBJ2-3
ATSDKLGTGLNEQY TRBV24-1 few TRBD1 TRBJ2-7
ASSPGDSRGYNEQF TRBV7-9 . TRBD1 TRBJ2-1
ATSASTGELF TRBV24-1 . . TRBJ2-2
ASSRIRGQETQY TRBV3-1 many . TRBJ2-5
ASSATTGGTTNEKLF TRBV6-5 few TRBD1 TRBJ1-4
ASSQLTGGKYEQY TRBV4-1 many . TRBJ2-7
ASSPPISGTADFAQY TRBV7-9 many TRBD1 TRBJ2-3
ASSPGRGGQPQH TRBV7-2 few . TRBJ1-5
ASSSRQDRAYEQY TRBV5-4 many . TRBJ2-7
ATSRGAGINTEAF TRBV15 many . TRBJ1-1
ASTPDDTWNEQF TRBV12-3/TRBV12-4 . . TRBJ2-1